Shown below are 8 T cell receptor beta chains from a single sample sequenced in a study of blood T cell repertoires in COVID-19. The assay was immunoSEQ multiplex PCR, and TCRdb's table has in-frame clones only and misses some. The sample lists more than 150,000 clones, over 60% seen once, with less than 30% in the top ten. The sample taken for sequencing was peripheral blood. The source is a woman between 65 and 79 years old with acute or convalescent COVID-19.

The chain carries TRBV6-5 and TRBJ2-1; 13 bases map to TRBD2. This CDR3 spans 15 amino acids. Per the germline V gene, CDR1 is MNHEY and CDR2 is SVGAGI. V was pared by 7 bases and J by 4 bases, with 4 bases of the junction left unmatched. In DNA, the CDR3 is TGTGCCAGCAACCTGGGACTAGCGGGATACAATGAGCAGTTCTTC. It specifies CASNLGLAGYNEQFF.

The chain is built from TRBV7-9 and TRBJ2-1, with a weak D call TRBD2 (6 bases). The CDR3 consists of 15 residues. Looked up from germline, CDR1 is SEHNR and CDR2 is FQNEAQ (reference sequence). The V end was cut by 5 bases, the J end by 10 bases, with 21 bases between. CDR3 DNA sequence: TGTGCCAGCAGCCGTTTGACGGGAGTATTTAGCGAGCAGTTCTTC. It encodes CASSRLTGVFSEQFF. The complete variable domain, with remaining parts taken from reference TRBV7-9 and TRBJ2-1, reads DTGVSQNPRHKITKRGQNVTFRCDPISEHNRLYWYRQTLGQGPEFLTYFQNEAQLEKSRLLSDRFSAERPKGSFSTLEIQRTEQGDSAMYLCASSRLTGVFSEQFFGPGTRLTVL.

There are a few counts of this clone. CDR3 bases: TGTGCCAGCAGCCTACGGTACCAAGAGACCCAGTACTTC. Its protein product is CASSLRYQETQYF. The V call is TRBV2, the J call TRBJ2-5; D is unclear. Between the trimmed V and J ends, which lost 6 bases and 0 bases, there was a span of 8 bases. Per the germline V gene, CDR1 is SNHLY and CDR2 is FYNNEI. The CDR3 is 13 residues long.

The chain is built from TRBV24-1 and TRBJ2-1; 12 bases fit TRBD2. CDR1 and CDR2 from the germline V gene are KGHDR and SFDVKD. This CDR3 region has 18 residues. The J segment lost 1 base and the V segment lost 3 bases, leaving 6 bases of the junction unmatched. CDR3 loop: CATSDGIGLAGSYNEQFF. The CDR3 DNA follows: TGTGCCACCAGTGATGGGATCGGACTAGCGGGATCCTACAATGAGCAGTTCTTC.

The rearrangement links TRBV6-6 to TRBJ1-1; D is unclear. With 2 bases removed from V and 1 base from J, the gap between germline ends came to 8 bases. Germline-derived CDR1 and CDR2 are MNHNY and SVGAGI (reference sequence). The CDR3 runs 14 residues. In DNA, the CDR3 is TGTGCCAGCAGTTACCCCCCAGAGAACACTGAAGCTTTCTTT. Its protein product is CASSYPPENTEAFF.

The gene calls are TRBV29-1 and TRBJ2-1, with 8 bases identical to TRBD2. Germline values: CDR1 SQVTM, CDR2 ANQGSEA. The CDR3 has 13 residues. V trimming: 7 bases; J trimming: 6 bases; junction bases outside the gene matches: 8. The DNA of the CDR3 is TGCAGCGCCTCCGGGGGGGTGTCCAATGAGCAGTTCTTC. Protein product: CSASGGVSNEQFF.

This clone occurred once. The gene calls are TRBV6-5 and TRBJ2-5; 7 positions agree with TRBD1. CDR1 is MNHEY, CDR2 SVGAGI, per germline. The CDR3 spans 14 residues. The J segment lost 4 bases and the V segment lost 6 bases, leaving 8 bases of the junction unmatched. CDR3 nucleotides: TGTGCCAGCAGCGAGAACAGGGGACGAGAGACCCAGTACTTC. Protein: CASSENRGRETQYF.

V usage is TRBV6-1 and J usage is TRBJ1-1; D not resolved. The germline V and J ends were trimmed by 2 bases and 6 bases, with 7 bases remaining between them. The CDR3 is made up of 12 amino acids. The germline V gene has CDR1 MNHNS and CDR2 SASEGT. The CDR3 protein is CASSELVAEAFF. CDR3 DNA: TGTGCCAGCAGTGAACTCGTTGCTGAAGCTTTCTTT.